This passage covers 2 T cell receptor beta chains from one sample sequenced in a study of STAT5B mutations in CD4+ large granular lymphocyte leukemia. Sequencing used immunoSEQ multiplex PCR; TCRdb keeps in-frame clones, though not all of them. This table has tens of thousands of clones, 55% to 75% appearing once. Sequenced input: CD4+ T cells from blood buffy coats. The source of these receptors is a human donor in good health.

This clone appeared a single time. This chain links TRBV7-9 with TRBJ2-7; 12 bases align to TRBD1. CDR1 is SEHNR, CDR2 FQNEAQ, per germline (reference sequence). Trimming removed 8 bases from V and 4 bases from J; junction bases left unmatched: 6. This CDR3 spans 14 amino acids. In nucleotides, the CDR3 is TGTGCCAGCTGCCCGGGACAGGGGGCTTACGAGCAGTACTTC. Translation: CASCPGQGAYEQYF.

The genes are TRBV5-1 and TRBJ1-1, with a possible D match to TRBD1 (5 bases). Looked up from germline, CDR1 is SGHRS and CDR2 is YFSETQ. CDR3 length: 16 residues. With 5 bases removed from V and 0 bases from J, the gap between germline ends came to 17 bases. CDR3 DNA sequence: TGCGCCAGCAGTCCATTAAGCGGGGCGATGAACACTGAAGCTTTCTTT. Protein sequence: CASSPLSGAMNTEAFF. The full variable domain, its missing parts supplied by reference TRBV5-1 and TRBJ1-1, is KAGVTQTPRYLIKTRGQQVTLSCSPISGHRSVSWYQQTPGQGLQFLFEYFSETQRNKGNFPGRFSGRQFSNSRSEMNVSTLELGDSALYLCASSPLSGAMNTEAFFGQGTRLTVV.